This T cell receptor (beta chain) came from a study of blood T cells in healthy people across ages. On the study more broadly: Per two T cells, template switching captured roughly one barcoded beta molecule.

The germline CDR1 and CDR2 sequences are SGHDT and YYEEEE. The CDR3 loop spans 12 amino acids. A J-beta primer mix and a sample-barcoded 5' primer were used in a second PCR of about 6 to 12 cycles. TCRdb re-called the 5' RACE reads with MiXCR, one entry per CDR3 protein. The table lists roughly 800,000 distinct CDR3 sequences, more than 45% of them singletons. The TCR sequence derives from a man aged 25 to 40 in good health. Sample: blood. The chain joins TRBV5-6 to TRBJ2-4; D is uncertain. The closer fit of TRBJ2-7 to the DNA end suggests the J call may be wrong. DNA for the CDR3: TGTGCCAGCAGCCCCCGATTAGCCGAGCAGTACTTC. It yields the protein CASSPRLAEQYF.